This TCR beta chain was captured in a study of CD8 T cells in Susac syndrome. cDNA came from about 0.5 to 1 ug RNA primed by random hexamers. A single record per CDR3 protein comes from TCRdb applying MiXCR to the immunoSEQ multiplex PCR reads. The data contain under 550,000 distinct CDR3 sequences, more than 80% of them singletons. This CDR3 has 14 residues. Germline CDR1 MNHEY, CDR2 SVGAGI. V lost 2 bases, J lost 7 bases, and 12 bases lay in between. This clonotype has a handful of counts. The rearrangement links TRBV6-5 to TRBJ2-4; no definite D call. This clonotype was sampled from a human donor with multiple sclerosis. The specimen sequenced was CD8+ T cells from PBMCs. CDR3 nucleotide sequence: TGTGCCAGCAGTTACCGCGCCGGACGTAACATTCAGTACTTC. Residues: CASSYRAGRNIQYF.